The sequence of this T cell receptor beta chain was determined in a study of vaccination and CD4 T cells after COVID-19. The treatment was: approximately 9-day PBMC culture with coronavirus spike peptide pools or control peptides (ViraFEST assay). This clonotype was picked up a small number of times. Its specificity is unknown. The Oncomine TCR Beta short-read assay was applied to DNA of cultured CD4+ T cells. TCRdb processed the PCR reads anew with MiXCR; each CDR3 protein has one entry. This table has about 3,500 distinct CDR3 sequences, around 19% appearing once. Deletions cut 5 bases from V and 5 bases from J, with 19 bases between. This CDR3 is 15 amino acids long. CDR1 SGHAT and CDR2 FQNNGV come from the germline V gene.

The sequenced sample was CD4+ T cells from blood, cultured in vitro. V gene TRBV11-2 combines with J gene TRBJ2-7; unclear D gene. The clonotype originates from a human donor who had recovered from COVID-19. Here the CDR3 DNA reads TGTGCCAGCAGCAACCCCTTCGCCGGCGTAGACGAGCAGTACTTC. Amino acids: CASSNPFAGVDEQYF.